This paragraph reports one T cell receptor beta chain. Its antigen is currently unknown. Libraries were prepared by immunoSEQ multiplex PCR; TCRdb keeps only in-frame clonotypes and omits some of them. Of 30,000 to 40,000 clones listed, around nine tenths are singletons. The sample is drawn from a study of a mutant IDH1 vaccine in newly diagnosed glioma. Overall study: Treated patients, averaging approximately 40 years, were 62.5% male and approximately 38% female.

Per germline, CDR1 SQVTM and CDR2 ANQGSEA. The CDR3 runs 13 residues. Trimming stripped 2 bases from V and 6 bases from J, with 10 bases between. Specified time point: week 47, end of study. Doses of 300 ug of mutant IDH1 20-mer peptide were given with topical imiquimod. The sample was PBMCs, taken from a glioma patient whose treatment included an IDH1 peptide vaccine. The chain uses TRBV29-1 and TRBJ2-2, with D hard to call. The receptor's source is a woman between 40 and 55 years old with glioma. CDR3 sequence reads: CSVENGPAGELFF. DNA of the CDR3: TGCAGCGTTGAAAATGGGCCGGCCGGGGAGCTGTTTTTT.